What follows are 22 T cell receptor beta chains derived from one specimen sequenced in a study of response to subunit inactivated influenza vaccine. Via MiXCR, TCRdb re-called the RT-PCR reads, giving one row per CDR3 protein. The sample consists of about 480,000 distinct CDR3 sequences, 10% to 15% of them appearing once. This specimen was PBMCs from blood, taken roughly 47 days after vaccination. The source of these receptors is a man aged 45-65 years who received an inactivated influenza vaccine.

This clonotype turned up a few times. The chain uses TRBV12-3 or TRBV12-4 and TRBJ2-3, with TRBD1 identical over 9 bases. V was pared by 1 base and J by 0 bases, with 14 bases of the junction left unmatched. The CDR3 has 20 amino acids. CDR3 loop: CASSLGPTGQGVLSTDTQYF. CDR3 coding DNA: TGTGCCAGCAGTTTAGGACCGACGGGACAGGGAGTCTTGAGCACAGATACGCAGTATTTT.

This clonotype was seen a handful of times. The rearrangement uses TRBV30 and TRBJ2-7; perhaps TRBD1 as D (6 bases). This CDR3 is built from 13 residues. Per germline, CDR1 GTSNPN and CDR2 SVGIG (reference sequence). V lost 4 bases to trimming and J lost 1 base, with 11 bases between them. CDR3 coding DNA: TGTGCCTGGAACCAAAGGGGGTCCTACGAGCAGTACTTC. This translates into CAWNQRGSYEQYF.

This chain connects TRBV15 to TRBJ2-2; D not resolved. V lost 4 bases and J 0 bases, leaving 15 bases between the germline ends. CDR1 is LNHNV, CDR2 YYDKDF, per germline (reference sequence). The CDR3 is made up of 17 amino acids. CDR3 in amino acids: CATSTPWTETNTGELFF. In DNA, the CDR3 is TGTGCCACCAGCACCCCGTGGACGGAGACGAACACCGGGGAGCTGTTTTTT.

This clonotype was picked up a small number of times. The gene calls are TRBV27 and TRBJ2-1, with D unresolved. CDR3 length equals 11 residues. Germline-derived CDR1 and CDR2 are MNHEY and SMNVEV (reference sequence). V was trimmed by 4 bases and J by 6 bases, leaving 4 bases between them. Written as DNA, the CDR3 is TGTGCCAGCAGTTGGTTCAATGAGCAGTTCTTC. This encodes CASSWFNEQFF.

The gene calls are TRBV2 and TRBJ2-4, with 7 bases lining up with TRBD1. V shed 6 bases, J shed 7 bases, and the junction held 6 bases outside the gene matches. CDR3 length equals 13 residues. Germline CDR1 reads SNHLY; CDR2 reads FYNNEI. This chain's CDR3 is CASRPDRANIQYF. The CDR3, as DNA: TGTGCCAGCAGACCAGACAGGGCCAACATTCAGTACTTC.

This clonotype was counted only a few times. This chain connects TRBV4-2 to TRBJ2-7; tentatively, D is TRBD1 or TRBD2 (5 bases each). The CDR3 covers 15 residues. Germline assignment: CDR1 LGHNA and CDR2 YNFKEQ. V lost 3 bases to trimming and J lost 0 bases, with 12 bases between them. Here the CDR3 DNA reads TGTGCCAGCAGCCATTCTTCCGGGACCTCCTACGAGCAGTACTTC. It encodes CASSHSSGTSYEQYF.

This clonotype was recorded a few times. V is TRBV5-1 and J is TRBJ2-1; D call uncertain. This CDR3 has 11 amino acids. Trimming left V 6 bases short and J 8 bases short, with 9 bases between. Germline V gene data show CDR1 as SGHRS and CDR2 as YFSETQ. The CDR3 loop is CASKLRDEQFF. The CDR3 coding sequence is TGCGCCAGCAAACTACGGGATGAGCAGTTCTTC.

As to this clonotype: Mismatch with germline at one junction end may stem from a read error. This sequence joins TRBV7-7 and TRBJ2-2; unclear D gene. The CDR3 totals 14 residues. CDR1 SSHAT and CDR2 FNYEAQ come from the germline V gene (reference sequence). The CDR3 region is CASSLVHSTGELFF. The CDR3 bases are TGTGCTAGCAGCTTAGTACACTCCACCGGGGAGCTGTTTTTT.

This clonotype showed up many times. As DNA, the CDR3 is TGTGCCAGCTCTAGCGGAGCATACGAGCAGTACTTC. It translates to CASSSGAYEQYF. This chain joins TRBV12-3 or TRBV12-4 and TRBJ2-7; 7 bases line up with TRBD2. There are 12 residues in the CDR3. V lost 8 bases, J lost 4 bases, and 5 bases stayed unmatched.

The chain uses TRBV11-1 and TRBJ2-1, with 10 bases that match TRBD2. The CDR3 spans 19 residues. With V trimmed by 5 bases and J by 0 bases, 13 bases remained unmatched. Looked up from germline, CDR1 is SGHAT and CDR2 is FQDESV (reference sequence). This CDR3 reads CASSPSGLAGAYSYNEQFF. The CDR3 coding sequence is TGTGCCAGCAGCCCGAGCGGGCTAGCGGGAGCCTACTCCTACAATGAGCAGTTCTTC.

This chain uses TRBV5-1 with TRBJ2-1, with D tentatively TRBD2 (6 bases). Per germline, CDR1 SGHRS and CDR2 YFSETQ. The CDR3 is 15 amino acids. V dropped 4 bases and J dropped 0 bases, with 11 bases sitting between them. For the CDR3, the DNA is TGCGCCAGCAGCCCCTCTAGCGCCTCCTACAATGAGCAGTTCTTC. Residues: CASSPSSASYNEQFF.

This clonotype appeared many times. The chain uses TRBV29-1 and TRBJ2-3; D may be TRBD2 (5 bases). Germline loops: CDR1 SQVTM, CDR2 ANQGSEA. V was clipped by 2 bases and J by 6 bases, with 24 bases between them. The CDR3 totals 17 residues. The CDR3 loop reads CSVERPTGRGFGDTQYF. In nucleotides, the CDR3 is TGCAGCGTTGAAAGACCCACCGGACGGGGTTTTGGGGATACGCAGTATTTT.

This chain uses TRBV12-3 or TRBV12-4 with TRBJ1-2, with 8 nucleotides matching TRBD1. The CDR3 is made up of 13 amino acids. The trim removed 1 base at V and 6 bases at J, leaving 1 base unmatched. CDR3 sequence (DNA): TGTGCCAGCAGTTTAGGCAGGGGGCATGGCTACACCTTC. Its protein is CASSLGRGHGYTF.

Points on this clonotype: At one of its ends the junction is not consistent with the germline gene, which may arise from a read error. The CDR3 DNA follows: TGCGCCAGCAGCTTGAGTACGCAGAGCCCTGGTGCCAACGTCCTGACTTTC. The encoded protein is CASSLSTQSPGANVLTF. V and J are TRBV5-1 and TRBJ2-6; D remains ambiguous. This CDR3 comprises 17 residues. CDR1 and CDR2 from the germline V gene are SGHRS and YFSETQ. Full variable domain (remainder filled in from reference TRBV5-1 and TRBJ2-6): KAGVTQTPRYLIKTRGQQVTLSCSPISGHRSVSWYQQTPGQGLQFLFEYFSETQRNKGNFPGRFSGRQFSNSRSEMNVSTLELGDSALYLCASSLSTQSPGANVLTFGAGSRLTVL.

This clonotype was seen a handful of times. V is TRBV5-1 and J is TRBJ1-1; TRBD1 is a possible D gene (6 bases). V was clipped by 4 bases and J by 0 bases, with 7 bases between them. CDR1 SGHRS and CDR2 YFSETQ come from the germline V gene. This CDR3 spans 13 amino acids. As DNA, the CDR3 is TGCGCCAGCAGCACAGGGATGAACACTGAAGCTTTCTTT. This sequence encodes CASSTGMNTEAFF.

This clonotype was counted only a few times. The V call is TRBV6-2 or TRBV6-3, the J call TRBJ1-5; D is possibly TRBD1 (5 bases). Trimming removed 7 bases from V and 5 bases from J, with 12 bases in between. The CDR3 consists of 13 residues. The germline V gene has CDR1 MNHEY and CDR2 SVGEGT. The CDR3 spells CASKRDGHQPQHF. The CDR3 DNA sequence: TGTGCCAGCAAACGGGACGGACATCAGCCCCAGCATTTT.

This chain joins TRBV6-1 and TRBJ1-2; TRBD1 matches 9 bases. CDR1 is MNHNS and CDR2 is SASEGT in the germline V gene. Trimming cost V 8 bases and J 7 bases; bases outside gene matches: 14. CDR3 size: 15 residues. Here the CDR3 reads CASSPTWDRVVGYTF. The CDR3 DNA follows: TGTGCCAGCTCCCCCACGTGGGACAGGGTAGTTGGCTACACCTTC.

This clonotype was recorded a few times. V gene TRBV2 combines with J gene TRBJ2-7; D gene ambiguous. Germline loops: CDR1 SNHLY, CDR2 FYNNEI. The CDR3 has 12 residues. CDR3: CASMTSPYEQYF. CDR3 sequence (DNA): TGTGCTAGTATGACGTCCCCCTACGAGCAGTACTTC.

This clonotype was seen repeatedly, ten times or more. The chain recombines TRBV24-1 with TRBJ2-1, with D possibly TRBD1 on 6 matching bases. The CDR3 contains 13 residues. V lost 4 bases and J 3 bases, leaving 6 bases between the germline ends. The germline gives CDR1 KGHDR, CDR2 SFDVKD. The DNA for the CDR3 is TGTGCCACCAGTGACAGGGGCTACAATGAGCAGTTCTTC. Residues: CATSDRGYNEQFF.

This clonotype appeared a single time. The chain combines TRBV28 with TRBJ2-3; D may be TRBD1 (6 bases). The germline V gene encodes CDR1 MDHEN and CDR2 SYDVKM. V was shortened by 5 bases and J by 6 bases, with 15 bases between the two germline ends. The length of the CDR3 is 14 residues. The CDR3 here is CASSRDTGQDTQYF. Here the CDR3 DNA reads TGTGCCAGCAGTCGGGACACGGGGCAGGATACGCAGTATTTT. The full variable domain, rest sourced from reference TRBV28 and TRBJ2-3, is DVKVTQSSRYLVKRTGEKVFLECVQDMDHENMFWYRQDPGLGLRLIYFSYDVKMKEKGDIPEGYSVSREKKERFSLILESASTNQTSMYLCASSRDTGQDTQYFGPGTRLTVL.

The rearrangement links TRBV11-1 to TRBJ2-7; 13 nucleotides match TRBD2. The trim removed 4 bases at V and 2 bases at J, leaving 11 bases unmatched. This CDR3 has 18 amino acids. CDR1 and CDR2 (germline): SGHAT, FQDESV (reference sequence). The CDR3 reads CASSSRTSGGAPTYEQYF. Here the CDR3 DNA reads TGTGCCAGCAGCTCAAGGACTAGCGGGGGCGCCCCAACCTACGAGCAGTACTTC. Full variable domain (outside the CDR3, taken from reference TRBV11-1 and TRBJ2-7): EAEVAQSPRYKITEKSQAVAFWCDPISGHATLYWYRQILGQGPELLVQFQDESVVDDSQLPKDRFSAERLKGVDSTLKIQPAELGDSAMYLCASSSRTSGGAPTYEQYFGPGTRLTVT.

The chain employs TRBV27 and TRBJ2-4, with a weak D call TRBD2 (5 bases). Germline V gene sequence: CDR1 MNHEY, CDR2 SMNVEV (reference sequence). V dropped 5 bases and J dropped 7 bases, with 12 bases sitting between them. This CDR3 comprises 13 residues. The CDR3 DNA sequence: TGTGCCAGCAGTAGGACCCGAGGGAACATTCAGTACTTC. Encoded protein: CASSRTRGNIQYF.